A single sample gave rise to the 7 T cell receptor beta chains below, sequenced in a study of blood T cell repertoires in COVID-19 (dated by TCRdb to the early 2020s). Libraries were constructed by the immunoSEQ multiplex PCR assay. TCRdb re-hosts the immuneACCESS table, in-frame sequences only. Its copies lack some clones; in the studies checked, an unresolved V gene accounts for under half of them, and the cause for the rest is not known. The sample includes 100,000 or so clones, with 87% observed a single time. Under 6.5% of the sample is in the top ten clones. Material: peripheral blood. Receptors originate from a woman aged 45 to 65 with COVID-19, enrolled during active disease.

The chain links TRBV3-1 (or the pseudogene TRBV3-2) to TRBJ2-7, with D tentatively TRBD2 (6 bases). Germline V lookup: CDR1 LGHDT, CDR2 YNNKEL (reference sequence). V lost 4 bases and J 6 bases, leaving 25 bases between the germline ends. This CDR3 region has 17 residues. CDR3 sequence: CASSRQSGQANSFEQYF. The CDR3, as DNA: TGTGCCAGCAGCCGACAAAGCGGGCAGGCGAATTCGTTCGAGCAGTACTTC.

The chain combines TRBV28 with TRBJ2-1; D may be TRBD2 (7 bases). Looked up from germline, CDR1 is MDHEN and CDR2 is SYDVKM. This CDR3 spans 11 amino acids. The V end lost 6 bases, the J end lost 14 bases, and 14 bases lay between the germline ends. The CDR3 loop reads CASSQRDTKFF. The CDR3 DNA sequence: TGTGCCAGCAGCCAGCGGGACACGAAGTTCTTC.

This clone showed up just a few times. The CDR3 sequence: CASSSQGLYEQYF. CDR3 nucleotide sequence: TGTGCCAGCAGCTCACAGGGTCTCTACGAGCAGTACTTC. The chain couples TRBV5-4 to TRBJ2-7; D is possibly TRBD1 (6 bases). Germline CDR1 is SGHNT and CDR2 is YYREEE (reference sequence). V lost 3 bases to trimming and J lost 3 bases, with 10 bases between them. This CDR3 is 13 amino acids long.

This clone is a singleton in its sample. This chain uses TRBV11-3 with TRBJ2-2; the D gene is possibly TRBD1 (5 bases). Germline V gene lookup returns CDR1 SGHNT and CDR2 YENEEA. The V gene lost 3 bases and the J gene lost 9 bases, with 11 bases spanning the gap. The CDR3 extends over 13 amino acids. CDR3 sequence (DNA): TGTGCCAGCAGCTTCAATCAGGGAAGGGAGCTGTTTTTT. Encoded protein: CASSFNQGRELFF.

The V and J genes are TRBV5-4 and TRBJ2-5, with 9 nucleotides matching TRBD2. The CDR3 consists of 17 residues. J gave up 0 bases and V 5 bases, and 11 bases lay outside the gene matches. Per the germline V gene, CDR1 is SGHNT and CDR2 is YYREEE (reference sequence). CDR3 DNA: TGTGCCAGCAGGGGGGGACTAGCTCCAGGTAACCAAGAGACCCAGTACTTC. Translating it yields CASRGGLAPGNQETQYF.

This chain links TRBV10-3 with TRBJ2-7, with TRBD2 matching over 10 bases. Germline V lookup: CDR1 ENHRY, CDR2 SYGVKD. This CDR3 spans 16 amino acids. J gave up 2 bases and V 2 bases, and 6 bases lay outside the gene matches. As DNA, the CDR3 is TGTGCCATCAGTGAGGCGTCTAGCGGGGGCCCCTACGAGCAGTACTTC. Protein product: CAISEASSGGPYEQYF.

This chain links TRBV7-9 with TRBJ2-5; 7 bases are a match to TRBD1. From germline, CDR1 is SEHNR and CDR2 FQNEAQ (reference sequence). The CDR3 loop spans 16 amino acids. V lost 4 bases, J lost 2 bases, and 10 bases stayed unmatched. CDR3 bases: TGTGCCAGCAGCTCGTTTCTAGGGGGCCTACAAGAGACCCAGTACTTC. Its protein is CASSSFLGGLQETQYF.